This TCR beta chain was obtained from a study of regulatory and conventional T cells in RAG deficiency. A note on this clone: Its antigen is still unknown.

Conventional CD4+ T cells were sorted from blood as CD25-low CD127-high cells. Study results and limitations: Compared with controls, unique Treg TCR beta sequences dropped around 90-fold in Omenn syndrome and CID/AS. Patient subsets had shorter CDR3s; Omenn Treg-Tconv overlap exceeded 75%.

The V gene's germline CDR1 is SGDLS and CDR2 YYNGEE. The CDR3 consists of 17 residues. The V segment lost 1 base and the J segment 3 bases; nucleotides outside the gene matches: 8. Profiled with immunoSEQ multiplex PCR; TCRdb holds only in-frame clones, not every one. Counted here are over 9,500 clones, 85% to 95% occurring once; the ten biggest clones make up approximately 1%. Another study also made use of these data, one on regulatory T cells. That work contributes: The primer mix had 52 TRBV and 13 TRBJ primers.

The receptor's source is a human donor in good health. Sequenced material: CD4+ effector T cells sorted from blood. This sequence joins TRBV9 and TRBJ2-2; TRBD2 matches at 8 bases. The CDR3 DNA reads as TGTGCCAGCAGCGTATATCGGGAGGGCCTGGACACCGGGGAGCTGTTTTTT. It specifies CASSVYREGLDTGELFF.